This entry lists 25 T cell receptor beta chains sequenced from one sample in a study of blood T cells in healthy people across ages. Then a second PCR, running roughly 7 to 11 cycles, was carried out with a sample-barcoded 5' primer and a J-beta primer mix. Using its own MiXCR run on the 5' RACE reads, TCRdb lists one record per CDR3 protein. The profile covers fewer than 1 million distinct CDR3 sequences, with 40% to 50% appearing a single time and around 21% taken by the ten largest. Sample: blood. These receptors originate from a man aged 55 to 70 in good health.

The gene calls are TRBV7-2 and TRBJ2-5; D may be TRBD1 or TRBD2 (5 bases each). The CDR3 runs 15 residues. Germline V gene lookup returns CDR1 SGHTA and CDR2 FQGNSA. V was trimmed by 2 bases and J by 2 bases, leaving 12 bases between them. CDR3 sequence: CASSLIGAGQETQYF. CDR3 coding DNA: TGTGCCAGCAGCTTAATCGGGGCAGGGCAAGAGACCCAGTACTTC.

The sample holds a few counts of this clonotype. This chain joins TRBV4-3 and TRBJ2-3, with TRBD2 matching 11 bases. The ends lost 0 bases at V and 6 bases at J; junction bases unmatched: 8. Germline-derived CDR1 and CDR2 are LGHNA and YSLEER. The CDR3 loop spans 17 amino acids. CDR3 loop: CASSQDPTSGDPDTQYF. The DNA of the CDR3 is TGCGCCAGCAGCCAAGATCCGACTAGCGGGGACCCTGATACGCAGTATTTT.

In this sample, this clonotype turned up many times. The CDR3 region has the DNA TGCAGTGCTATTGATTCCGATGGCAAAAACATTCAGTACTTC. Translation gives CSAIDSDGKNIQYF. This sequence joins TRBV20-1 and TRBJ2-4; D gene ambiguous. With 4 bases removed from V and 3 bases from J, the gap between germline ends came to 13 bases. Germline lookup yields CDR1 DFQATT and CDR2 SNEGSKA (reference sequence). The CDR3 loop spans 14 amino acids.

The CDR3: CASSPQTGIGLAQYF. The CDR3 region has the DNA TGTGCCAGCAGCCCCCAAACCGGGATTGGGTTGGCCCAGTACTTC. This rearrangement joins TRBV9 to TRBJ2-5; tentative D call: TRBD2 (5 bases). The V and J ends lost 4 bases and 9 bases respectively, with 22 bases between them. This CDR3 has 15 amino acids. The germline V gene has CDR1 SGDLS and CDR2 YYNGEE.

The CDR3 sequence is CAISGKTGANTDTQYF. The CDR3 nucleotides are TGTGCCATCAGTGGGAAAACAGGGGCCAACACAGATACGCAGTATTTT. V is TRBV10-3 and J is TRBJ2-3, with TRBD1 matching over 7 bases. Germline loops: CDR1 ENHRY, CDR2 SYGVKD. The CDR3 is made up of 16 amino acids. V dropped 4 bases and J dropped 2; count of bases not matched to a gene: 9.

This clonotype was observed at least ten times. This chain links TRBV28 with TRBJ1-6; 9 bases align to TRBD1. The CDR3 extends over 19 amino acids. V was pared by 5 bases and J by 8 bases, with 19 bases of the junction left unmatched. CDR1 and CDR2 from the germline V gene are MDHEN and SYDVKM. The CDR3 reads CASSTTPGTGLRFHSPLHF. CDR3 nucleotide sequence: TGTGCCAGCAGTACAACCCCGGGGACAGGGCTTCGGTTTCATTCACCCCTCCACTTT.

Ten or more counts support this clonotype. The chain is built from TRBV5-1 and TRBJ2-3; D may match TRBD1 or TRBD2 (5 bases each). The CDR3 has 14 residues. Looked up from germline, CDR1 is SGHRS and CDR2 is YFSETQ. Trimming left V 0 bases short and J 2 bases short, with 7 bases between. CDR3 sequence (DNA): TGCGCCAGCAGCTTGGACGGGGCCACAGATACGCAGTATTTT. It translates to CASSLDGATDTQYF.

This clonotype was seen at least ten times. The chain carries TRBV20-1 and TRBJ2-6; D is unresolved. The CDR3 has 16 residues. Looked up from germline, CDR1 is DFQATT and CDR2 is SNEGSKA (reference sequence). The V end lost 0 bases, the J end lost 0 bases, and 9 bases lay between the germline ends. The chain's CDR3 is CSARDATSSGANVLTF. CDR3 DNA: TGCAGTGCTAGAGATGCTACAAGCTCTGGGGCCAACGTCCTGACTTTC.

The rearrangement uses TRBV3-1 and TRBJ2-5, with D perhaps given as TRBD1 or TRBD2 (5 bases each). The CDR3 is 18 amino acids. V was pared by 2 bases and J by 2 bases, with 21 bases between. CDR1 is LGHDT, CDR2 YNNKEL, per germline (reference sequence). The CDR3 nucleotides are TGTGCCAGCAGCCAACCCCAGGGACGCCCCCGGAAACAAGAGACCCAGTACTTC. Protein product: CASSQPQGRPRKQETQYF.

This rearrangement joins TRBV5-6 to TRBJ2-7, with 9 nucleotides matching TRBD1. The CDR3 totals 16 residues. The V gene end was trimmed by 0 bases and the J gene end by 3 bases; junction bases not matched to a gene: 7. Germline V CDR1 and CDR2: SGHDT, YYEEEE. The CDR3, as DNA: TGTGCCAGCAGCTTGGACGGACAGGGGCTAGGCTACGAGCAGTACTTC. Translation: CASSLDGQGLGYEQYF.

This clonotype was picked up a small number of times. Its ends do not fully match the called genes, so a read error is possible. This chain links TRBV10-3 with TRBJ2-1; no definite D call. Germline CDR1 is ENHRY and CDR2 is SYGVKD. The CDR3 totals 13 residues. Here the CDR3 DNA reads TGTACCATCAGTGAGGCCAGCAACAATGAGCAGTTCTTC. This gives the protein CTISEASNNEQFF.

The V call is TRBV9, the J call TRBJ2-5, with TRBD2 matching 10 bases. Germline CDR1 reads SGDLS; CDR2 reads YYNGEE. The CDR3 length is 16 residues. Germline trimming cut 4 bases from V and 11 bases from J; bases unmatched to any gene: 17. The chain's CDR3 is CASSLDPIAGGNVQYF. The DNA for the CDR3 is TGTGCCAGCAGCCTCGACCCGATAGCGGGGGGCAATGTGCAGTACTTC. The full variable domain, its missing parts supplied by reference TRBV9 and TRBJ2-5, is DSGVTQTPKHLITATGQRVTLRCSPRSGDLSVYWYQQSLDQGLQFLIQYYNGEERAKGNILERFSAQQFPDLHSELNLSSLELGDSALYFCASSLDPIAGGNVQYFGPGTRLLVL.

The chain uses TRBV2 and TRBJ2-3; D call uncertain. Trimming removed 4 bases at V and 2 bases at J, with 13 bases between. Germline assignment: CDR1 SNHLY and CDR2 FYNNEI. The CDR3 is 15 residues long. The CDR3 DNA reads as TGTGCCAGCAGTGGAAATGTCGCATCCACAGATACGCAGTATTTT. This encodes CASSGNVASTDTQYF.

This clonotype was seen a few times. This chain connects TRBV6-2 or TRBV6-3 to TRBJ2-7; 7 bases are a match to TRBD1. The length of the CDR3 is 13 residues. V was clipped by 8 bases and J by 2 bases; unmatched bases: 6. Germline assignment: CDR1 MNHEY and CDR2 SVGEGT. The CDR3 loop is CASVDRVTYEQYF. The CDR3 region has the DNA TGTGCCAGCGTAGACAGGGTGACCTACGAGCAGTACTTC.

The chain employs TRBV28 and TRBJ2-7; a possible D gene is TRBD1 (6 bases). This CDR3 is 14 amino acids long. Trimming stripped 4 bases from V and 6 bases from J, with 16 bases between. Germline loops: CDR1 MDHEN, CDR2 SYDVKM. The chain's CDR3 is CASSSGDLKLEQYF. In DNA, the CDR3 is TGTGCCAGCAGTTCAGGGGACCTTAAACTCGAGCAGTACTTC.

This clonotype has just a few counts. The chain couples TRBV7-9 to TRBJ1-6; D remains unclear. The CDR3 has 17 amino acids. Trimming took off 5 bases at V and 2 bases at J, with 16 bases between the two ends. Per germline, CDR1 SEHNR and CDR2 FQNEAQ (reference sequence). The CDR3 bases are TGTGCCAGCAGCGAGGACCCTGAGGACCCCTATAATTCACCCCTCCACTTT. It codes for CASSEDPEDPYNSPLHF.

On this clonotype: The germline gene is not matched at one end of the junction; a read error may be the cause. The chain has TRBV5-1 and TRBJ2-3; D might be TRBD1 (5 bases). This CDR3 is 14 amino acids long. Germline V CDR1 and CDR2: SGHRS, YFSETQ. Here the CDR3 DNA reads TGCGCCAGCAGCTTGGAGCAGGGCACAGGTACGCAGTATTTT. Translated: CASSLEQGTGTQYF.

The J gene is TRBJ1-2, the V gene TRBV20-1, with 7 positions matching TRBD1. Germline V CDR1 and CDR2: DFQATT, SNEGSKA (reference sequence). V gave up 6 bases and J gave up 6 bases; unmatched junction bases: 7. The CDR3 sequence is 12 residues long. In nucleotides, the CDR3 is TGCAGTGCGGCACAGGGGAGTAATGGCTACACCTTC. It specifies CSAAQGSNGYTF.

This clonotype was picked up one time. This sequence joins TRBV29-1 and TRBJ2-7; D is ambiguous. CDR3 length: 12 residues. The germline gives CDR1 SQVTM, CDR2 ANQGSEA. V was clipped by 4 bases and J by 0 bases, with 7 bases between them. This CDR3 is CSVGINSYEQYF. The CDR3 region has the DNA TGCAGCGTTGGCATAAACTCCTACGAGCAGTACTTC.

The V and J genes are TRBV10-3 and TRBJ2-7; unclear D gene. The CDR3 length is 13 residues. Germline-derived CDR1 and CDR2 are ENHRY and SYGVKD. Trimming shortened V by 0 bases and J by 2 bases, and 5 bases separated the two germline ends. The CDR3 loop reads CAISESGTYEQYF. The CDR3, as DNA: TGTGCCATCAGTGAGTCTGGGACCTACGAGCAGTACTTC.

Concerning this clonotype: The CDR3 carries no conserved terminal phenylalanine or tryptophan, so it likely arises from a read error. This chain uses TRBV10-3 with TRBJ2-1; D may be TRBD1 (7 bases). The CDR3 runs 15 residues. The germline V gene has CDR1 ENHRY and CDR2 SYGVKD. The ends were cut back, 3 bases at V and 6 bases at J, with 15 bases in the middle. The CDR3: CAISDPGQTSNEQFI. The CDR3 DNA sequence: TGTGCCATCAGTGACCCGGGACAGACTAGCAATGAGCAGTTCATC.

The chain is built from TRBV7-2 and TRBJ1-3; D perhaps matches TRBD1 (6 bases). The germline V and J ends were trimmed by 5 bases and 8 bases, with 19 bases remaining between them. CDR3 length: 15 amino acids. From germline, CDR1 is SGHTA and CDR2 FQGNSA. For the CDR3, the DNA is TGTGCCAGCAGCCGCGGACAGCTCCCCGGGGACACCATATATTTT. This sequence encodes CASSRGQLPGDTIYF.

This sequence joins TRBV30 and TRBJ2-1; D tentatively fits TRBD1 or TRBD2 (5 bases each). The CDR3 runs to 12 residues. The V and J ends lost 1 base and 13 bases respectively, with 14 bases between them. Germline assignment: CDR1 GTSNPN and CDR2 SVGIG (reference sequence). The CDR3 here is CAWSGQGETQFF. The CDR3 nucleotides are TGTGCCTGGAGTGGCCAGGGAGAGACCCAGTTCTTC.

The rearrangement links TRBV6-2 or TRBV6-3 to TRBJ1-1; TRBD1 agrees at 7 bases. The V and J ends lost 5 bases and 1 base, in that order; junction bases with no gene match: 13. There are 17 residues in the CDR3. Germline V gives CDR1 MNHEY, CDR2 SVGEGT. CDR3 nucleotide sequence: TGTGCCAGCAGTACGGGCGTAAGGGGGCTGGAGAACACTGAAGCTTTCTTT. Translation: CASSTGVRGLENTEAFF.

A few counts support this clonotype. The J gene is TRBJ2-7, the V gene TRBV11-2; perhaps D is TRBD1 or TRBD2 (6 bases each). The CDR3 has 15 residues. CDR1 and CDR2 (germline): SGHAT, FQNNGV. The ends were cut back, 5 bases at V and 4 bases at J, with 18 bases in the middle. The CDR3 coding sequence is TGTGCCAGCAGCCCCGGCCGAGGAGGGACATACGAGCAGTACTTC. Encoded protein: CASSPGRGGTYEQYF.